This T cell receptor beta chain was sequenced for a study of beta chain features in type 1 diabetes. This CDR3 has 12 residues. Between the trimmed V and J ends, which lost 2 bases and 7 bases, there was a span of 6 bases. Germline CDR1 and CDR2: LNHDA and SQIVND (reference sequence). The entirety of the isolated RNA underwent reverse transcription, so expressed TCRB transcripts were sequenced. Clones were sequenced by immunoSEQ multiplex PCR, and TCRdb holds only the in-frame ones, with some missing. The repertoire includes approximately 250,000 clones, 13% to 15% of them detected once, and 0.026% sits in the top ten.

This clonotype was sampled from a woman aged 40 to 55 in good health. The chain links TRBV19 to TRBJ1-5, with a weak D call TRBD1 (6 bases). Source material: naive CD4+ T cells from blood. Written as DNA, the CDR3 is TGTGCCAGTAGTATAAGGGGGCAGCCCCAGCATTTT. Translation: CASSIRGQPQHF.